This passage covers 4 T cell receptor beta chains from one sample sequenced in a study of PD-1 blockade in classical Hodgkin lymphoma. Each patient's relapse followed autologous stem cell transplantation, and brentuximab vedotin exposure varied. Only in-frame clones appear in the TCRdb table, and some are missing; sequencing was by immunoSEQ multiplex PCR. The sample holds 100,000 to 120,000 clones, roughly nine tenths seen once. The sample was peripheral blood mononuclear cells (PBMCs), taken before the second cycle of nivolumab. Every receptor here comes from a human donor with classical Hodgkin lymphoma.

J is TRBJ1-5 and V is TRBV10-2; TRBD1 might be the D (6 bases). The CDR3 spans 14 residues. CDR1 WSHSY and CDR2 SAAADI come from the germline V gene. V shed 5 bases and J shed 6 bases, with 14 bases lying between them. The CDR3 is CASSYRERTQPQHF. For the CDR3, the DNA is TGCGCCAGCAGTTACAGGGAGCGGACTCAGCCCCAGCATTTT.

This clone came up once. The chain recombines TRBV5-4 with TRBJ1-2; 7 nucleotides align to TRBD1. Looked up from germline, CDR1 is SGHNT and CDR2 is YYREEE (reference sequence). CDR3 size: 15 residues. Trimming cost V 4 bases and J 4 bases; bases outside gene matches: 10. The CDR3 sequence: CASSRPDRPFYGYTF. In DNA, the CDR3 is TGTGCCAGCAGCCGACCGGACAGGCCTTTCTATGGCTACACCTTC.

The chain links TRBV13 to TRBJ2-1, with D perhaps matching TRBD1 or TRBD2 (5 bases each). Germline loops: CDR1 PRHDT, CDR2 FYEKMQ (reference sequence). Trimming left V 5 bases short and J 4 bases short, with 15 bases between. The CDR3 totals 15 residues. Here the CDR3 reads CASSTRDGLYNEQFF. Written as DNA, the CDR3 is TGTGCCAGCAGCACTCGGGACGGCCTTTACAATGAGCAGTTCTTC.

Only one count was recorded for this clone. This chain uses TRBV18 with TRBJ1-3; D not resolved. V lost 4 bases to trimming and J lost 3 bases, with 13 bases between them. Germline assignment: CDR1 KGHSH and CDR2 LQKENI. This CDR3 spans 15 amino acids. For the CDR3, the DNA is TGTGCCAGCTCACGAGGACCCGCCGGTGGAAACACCATATATTTT. The encoded protein is CASSRGPAGGNTIYF.